Many counts were recorded for the clone carrying this T cell receptor (beta chain). Its antigen remains unknown. The data belong to a study of response to subunit inactivated influenza vaccine. MiXCR was run by TCRdb on the RT-PCR reads, yielding one entry per CDR3 protein. This sample yields more than 450,000 distinct CDR3 sequences, of which about 11% are seen a single time; 9.5% to 12% belongs to the top ten. V was shortened by 0 bases and J by 1 base, with 11 bases between the two germline ends. This CDR3 region has 16 residues. Looked up from germline, CDR1 is LGHNA and CDR2 is YNFKEQ. Study-level results: Few new T cells, the authors suggested, are recruited by each seasonal influenza vaccination.

Separately, the same data were catalogued under a study of T cells expressing NK-cell markers. Per that study: For TCR beta, cDNA was produced by 5'RACE template switching with UMIs.

This TCR came from a man aged 45-60 years who received an inactivated influenza vaccine. This sequence joins TRBV4-2 and TRBJ2-3, with D perhaps matching TRBD2 (6 bases). The source material was PBMCs from blood, sampled on the day of vaccination. CDR3 DNA: TGTGCCAGCAGCCAAGATGCTAGCGTGGGCACAGATACGCAGTATTTT. Translation gives CASSQDASVGTDTQYF.